These 20 T cell receptor beta chains were sequenced from one sample in a study of Graves' ophthalmopathy and Graves' hyperthyroidism. Amplified material comprised TCR beta CDR3 regions derived from RNA transcripts. First-round RT-PCR relied on HTBI primers, and a second-round multiplex PCR came next. One entry per CDR3 protein, called by TCRdb with MiXCR from the multiplex PCR reads. The table shows a few hundred thousand distinct CDR3 sequences, with under 40% occurring only once. The sequencing sample was made of peripheral blood or thyroid tissue (not recorded which). These receptors were collected from an adult man with Graves' hyperthyroidism.

For this clonotype: A clone one base away is much larger, so this may be a read error. Since the CDR3 does not end with the conserved phenylalanine or tryptophan, this likely comes from a read error. The chain employs TRBV15 and TRBJ1-1; D remains unclear. V shed 5 bases and J shed 1 base, with 8 bases lying between them. The CDR3 has 13 amino acids. From germline, CDR1 is LNHNV and CDR2 YYDKDF (reference sequence). CDR3 coding DNA: TGTGCCACCAGCGGAGCAGGGAACACTGAAGCTTTCTCT. Encoded protein: CATSGAGNTEAFS.

In its sample, this clonotype was seen a few times. The genes are TRBV27 and TRBJ1-1; D ambiguous. Germline lookup yields CDR1 MNHEY and CDR2 SMNVEV (reference sequence). Trimming took off 2 bases at V and 1 base at J, with 8 bases between the two ends. This CDR3 is 14 amino acids long. The CDR3 DNA reads as TGTGCCAGCAGTTTAATGAAACCGAACACTGAAGCTTTCTTT. This translates into CASSLMKPNTEAFF.

This clonotype has ten or more counts. The rearrangement links TRBV5-8 to TRBJ1-4; no clear D gene. V was shortened by 0 bases and J by 1 base, with 7 bases between the two germline ends. This CDR3 spans 15 amino acids. CDR1 SGHTS and CDR2 YDEGEE come from the germline V gene. The CDR3 DNA reads as TGTGCCAGCAGCTTGGAGGCCAGAACTAATGAAAAACTGTTTTTT. Translation gives CASSLEARTNEKLFF.

Details on this clonotype: This could be a read error, since a much larger clone is one nucleotide away. The chain combines TRBV6-5 with TRBJ2-2, with D possibly being TRBD2 (5 bases). Germline CDR1 MNHEY, CDR2 SVGAGI. CDR3 length: 13 residues. The V end lost 2 bases, the J end lost 6 bases, and 7 bases lay between the germline ends. The CDR3 DNA reads as TGTGCCAGCAGTTACCGGGGATCCGGGGAGCTGTTTTTT. It codes for CASSYRGSGELFF.

This clonotype has more than one count but fewer than ten. This chain joins TRBV3-1 and TRBJ2-7; no clear D. The CDR3 has 14 amino acids. CDR1 and CDR2 from the germline V gene are LGHDT and YNNKEL (reference sequence). V was pared by 0 bases and J by 3 bases, with 9 bases between. The CDR3 protein is CASSQDNGYYEQYF. DNA for the CDR3: TGTGCCAGCAGCCAAGATAACGGTTACTACGAGCAGTACTTC.

At least ten counts were recorded for this clonotype. The chain links TRBV29-1 to TRBJ2-3; the D gene is possibly TRBD1 (5 bases). Germline CDR1 is SQVTM and CDR2 is ANQGSEA. Trimming stripped 5 bases from V and 6 bases from J, with 15 bases between. The CDR3 covers 13 residues. In nucleotides, the CDR3 is TGCAGCGTTAGGGGCCCCGGAGTGGATACGCAGTATTTT. Translated: CSVRGPGVDTQYF.

CDR3 residues: CASSLKGVSTNLVYGYTF. In DNA, the CDR3 is TGTGCCAGCAGCTTAAAAGGAGTGAGCACGAATCTAGTCTATGGCTACACCTTC. This chain connects TRBV7-9 to TRBJ1-2; D is unresolved. This CDR3 comprises 18 residues. With 2 bases removed from V and 4 bases from J, the gap between germline ends came to 23 bases. Looked up from germline, CDR1 is SEHNR and CDR2 is FQNEAQ (reference sequence).

The table lists this clonotype with many counts. The chain couples TRBV3-1 to TRBJ1-5; D might be TRBD1 (6 bases). Germline assignment: CDR1 LGHDT and CDR2 YNNKEL (reference sequence). Trimming shortened V by 1 base and J by 3 bases, and 10 bases separated the two germline ends. The CDR3 consists of 15 residues. The CDR3 loop reads CASSQGDINNQPQHF. CDR3 nucleotides: TGTGCCAGCAGCCAAGGGGACATCAACAATCAGCCCCAGCATTTT.

As concerns this clonotype: This may stem from a read error, because a much larger clone lies one nucleotide away. The chain combines TRBV19 with TRBJ1-1, with a weak D call TRBD1 (5 bases). Germline CDR1 and CDR2: LNHDA and SQIVND (reference sequence). The CDR3 runs to 15 residues. Trimming left V 6 bases short and J 5 bases short, with 19 bases between. In DNA, the CDR3 is TGTGCCAGTAGCCAAGGCGGGGCCCCTGGAACTGAAGCTTTCTTT. Encoded protein: CASSQGGAPGTEAFF.

The chain employs TRBV25-1 and TRBJ1-1, with a weak D call TRBD1 (6 bases). CDR3 length: 15 amino acids. Germline assignment: CDR1 MGHDK and CDR2 SYGVNS. Deletions cut 8 bases from V and 1 base from J, with 17 bases between. DNA of the CDR3: TGTGCCAGCTCACCCATAACAGGGCGGAACACTGAAGCTTTCTTT. This gives the protein CASSPITGRNTEAFF.

The rearrangement links TRBV29-1 to TRBJ2-2, with TRBD2 matching over 8 bases. J was trimmed by 2 bases and V by 6 bases; bases with no gene match: 8. Germline V gives CDR1 SQVTM, CDR2 ANQGSEA. This CDR3 has 15 residues. CDR3 DNA: TGCAGCGTGAACGTGGCGGGGGGAAACACCGGGGAGCTGTTTTTT. The encoded protein is CSVNVAGGNTGELFF.

CDR3 residues: CASSLESRVWGEQFF. The CDR3 coding sequence is TGTGCCAGCAGCTTAGAGTCAAGGGTGTGGGGTGAGCAGTTCTTC. The chain recombines TRBV7-9 with TRBJ2-5; no clear D. The J call may be faulty, since TRBJ2-1 better matches the DNA end. This CDR3 comprises 15 residues. CDR1 and CDR2 from the germline V gene are SEHNR and FQNEAQ (reference sequence).

The chain is built from TRBV5-8 and TRBJ2-7, with 8 bases aligning to TRBD1. V trimming: 7 bases; J trimming: 6 bases; junction bases outside the gene matches: 9. Germline-derived CDR1 and CDR2 are SGHTS and YDEGEE. The CDR3 runs 13 residues. The CDR3 spells CASSDRALREQYF. The DNA for the CDR3 is TGTGCCAGCTCGGACAGGGCCTTGCGCGAGCAGTACTTC.

V gene TRBV20-1 combines with J gene TRBJ2-5; 11 nucleotides match TRBD1. CDR3 length: 13 residues. V shed 0 bases and J 7 bases; nucleotides not matched to a gene: 1. In germline, CDR1 is DFQATT, CDR2 SNEGSKA (reference sequence). CDR3 protein: CSAREGTGGTQYF. The CDR3 nucleotides are TGCAGTGCTAGAGAGGGGACAGGGGGGACCCAGTACTTC.

In this sample, this clonotype turned up many times. The chain joins TRBV6-1 to TRBJ1-5; tentatively, D is TRBD1 (5 bases). The CDR3 extends over 15 amino acids. The germline gives CDR1 MNHNS, CDR2 SASEGT. Trimming removed 5 bases at V and 2 bases at J, with 13 bases between. This CDR3 reads CASSIQGDGNQPQHF. The DNA of the CDR3 is TGTGCCAGCAGTATCCAGGGTGATGGCAATCAGCCCCAGCATTTT.

Many counts were recorded for this clonotype. This sequence joins TRBV6-5 and TRBJ1-5, with D uncertain. The CDR3 sequence is 14 residues long. The V gene's germline CDR1 is MNHEY and CDR2 SVGAGI. The V gene lost 3 bases and the J gene lost 1 base, with 7 bases spanning the gap. The CDR3 bases are TGTGCCAGCAGTTATTCCGTGAGCAATCAGCCCCAGCATTTT. This codes for CASSYSVSNQPQHF.

The chain combines TRBV5-1 with TRBJ1-4; unclear D gene. Germline CDR1 reads SGHRS; CDR2 reads YFSETQ. This CDR3 has 14 amino acids. Trimming removed 3 bases from V and 3 bases from J, with 9 bases in between. CDR3 in DNA: TGCGCCAGCAGCTCCGGTGACTCTAATGAAAAACTGTTTTTT. This codes for CASSSGDSNEKLFF.

DNA for the CDR3: TGTGCCAGCAGCGTAGACATGTCCTACGAGCAGTACTTC. Its protein product is CASSVDMSYEQYF. The chain links TRBV9 to TRBJ2-7; unclear D gene. Germline V gene sequence: CDR1 SGDLS, CDR2 YYNGEE. Trimming cost V 0 bases and J 1 base, with 5 bases left between them. This CDR3 spans 13 amino acids.

There are many counts of this clonotype. Because the CDR3 is missing its conserved closing phenylalanine or tryptophan, this is likely a read error. The DNA is omitted, as the CDR3 cannot be located on it reliably, and the CDR3 follows TCRdb's listing. The rearrangement joins TRBV29-1 to TRBJ1-2; the D segment call TRBD1 is taken from the table without a DNA check. Germline V gives CDR1 SQVTM, CDR2 ANQGSEA. Both ends counted, the CDR3 spans 11 residues. The CDR3 loop is CSVGREQDRGT.

Comment on this clonotype: This is likely a read error, given that the CDR3 carries no conserved phenylalanine or tryptophan at its end. The CDR3 DNA follows: TGTGCCATCGCCCCTAGCGACCGTCCCTCTGGGGCCAACGTCCTGACTCTC. Amino acid sequence: CAIAPSDRPSGANVLTL. The chain employs TRBV10-3 and TRBJ2-6, with D possibly TRBD2 on 6 matching bases. This CDR3 comprises 17 residues. The germline gives CDR1 ENHRY, CDR2 SYGVKD. The ends were cut back, 8 bases at V and 0 bases at J, with 17 bases in the middle.